Below are 27 T cell receptor beta chains sequenced from a single sample in a study of T cell repertoires in cytomegalovirus infection (dated by TCRdb to between 2018 and 2020). The treatment or condition label of this sample denotes: in vitro stimulation with specific CMV peptide epitopes to enrich CMV-specific T cells. Which antigens these TCRs recognize remains unknown. Reads for this sample came from an Illumina HiSeq 1500. The public reads were reprocessed in TCRdb via fastp at Q25 and MiXCR, keeping in-frame beta chains. For every CDR3 protein sequence, its rows merge into one entry that carries the most common genes and DNA. Counted in this sample were just under 500,000 distinct CDR3 sequences; 30% to 40% of them appeared once. The ten largest clones add up to 17% of the sample. Sample: cultured PBMCs, taken from culture after CMV antigen stimulation. The receptors derive from a human donor in good health (CMV status not recorded). Some clones in this sample may be carry-over from other donors' samples.

The gene calls are TRBV7-6 and TRBJ2-1, with D perhaps TRBD1 or TRBD2 (5 bases each). The CDR3 is 16 residues long. The germline V gene has CDR1 SGHVS and CDR2 FNYEAQ. Trimming pared 0 bases from V and 7 bases from J, leaving 16 bases between. The CDR3 spells CASSLASPSWGNEQFF. The CDR3, as DNA: TGTGCCAGCAGCTTAGCTTCCCCGTCGTGGGGGAATGAGCAGTTCTTC.

This sequence joins TRBV7-6 and TRBJ2-3; a possible D gene is TRBD2 (6 bases). The CDR3 extends over 17 amino acids. Between the trimmed V and J ends, which lost 5 bases and 3 bases, there was a span of 21 bases. Germline assignment: CDR1 SGHVS and CDR2 FNYEAQ. DNA of the CDR3: TGTGCCAGCAGCCGAACCGGCGGGGACCTTGGAACAGATACGCAGTATTTT. The encoded protein is CASSRTGGDLGTDTQYF.

This clonotype was picked up a small number of times. This chain uses TRBV5-1 with TRBJ1-1; D uncertain. This CDR3 spans 13 amino acids. With 5 bases removed from V and 2 bases from J, the gap between germline ends came to 10 bases. The V gene's germline CDR1 is SGHRS and CDR2 YFSETQ. CDR3 coding DNA: TGCGCCAGCAGGGAGGAGGTTAACACTGAAGCTTTCTTT. It codes for CASREEVNTEAFF.

Remarks on this clonotype: The germline gene is not matched at one end of the junction; a read error may be the cause. The DNA for the CDR3 is TGTGCCAGCAGCCAGCCGGGACAGGGCTACAATGAGCAGTTCTTC. It translates to CASSQPGQGYNEQFF. The chain carries TRBV4-1 and TRBJ2-1; TRBD1 matches at 9 bases. CDR1 MGHRA and CDR2 YSYEKL come from the germline V gene. The CDR3 runs 15 residues.

This clonotype was counted many times. V usage is TRBV7-2 and J usage is TRBJ2-3; D gene ambiguous. This CDR3 comprises 14 residues. V dropped 4 bases and J dropped 0 bases, with 8 bases sitting between them. Looked up from germline, CDR1 is SGHTA and CDR2 is FQGNSA. CDR3 protein: CASSSALSTDTQYF. DNA for the CDR3: TGTGCCAGCAGCTCGGCCCTTAGCACAGATACGCAGTATTTT.

The chain has TRBV11-3 and TRBJ2-2; 10 nucleotides line up with TRBD2. V trimming: 4 bases; J trimming: 6 bases; junction bases outside the gene matches: 14. CDR1 is SGHNT and CDR2 is YENEEA in the germline V gene. The CDR3 has 18 residues. The CDR3 sequence: CASSSGRIAGGASGELFF. The CDR3 bases are TGTGCCAGCAGCTCCGGGCGCATAGCGGGAGGAGCATCCGGGGAGCTGTTTTTT.

This clonotype showed up just a few times. The chain combines TRBV27 with TRBJ1-5, with D possibly matching TRBD1 (6 bases). Trimming cost V 2 bases and J 3 bases, with 11 bases left between them. The CDR3 is made up of 15 amino acids. CDR1 and CDR2 from the germline V gene are MNHEY and SMNVEV (reference sequence). CDR3 coding DNA: TGTGCCAGCAGTTTACGGGGACACTACAATCAGCCCCAGCATTTT. Protein: CASSLRGHYNQPQHF.

This clonotype was seen a handful of times. This rearrangement joins TRBV6-6 to TRBJ2-1; 8 bases align to TRBD2. V gave up 10 bases and J gave up 11 bases; unmatched junction bases: 7. Germline V CDR1 and CDR2: MNHNY, SVGAGI (reference sequence). There are 11 residues in the CDR3. For the CDR3, the DNA is TGTGCCATCCTAACTAGCGGCAAGCAGTTCTTC. The encoded protein is CAILTSGKQFF.

This clonotype appeared a few times. This rearrangement joins TRBV6-2 or TRBV6-3 to TRBJ2-7; 9 nucleotides agree with TRBD1. This CDR3 has 16 residues. Trimming at V came to 6 bases and at J to 7 bases, leaving 16 bases not matched to a gene. In germline, CDR1 is MNHEY, CDR2 SVGEGT. This CDR3 reads CASRDAVGTGSYEQYV. CDR3 DNA sequence: TGTGCCAGCAGAGACGCAGTTGGGACAGGGTCTTATGAGCAGTACGTC.

The sample holds a few counts of this clonotype. This chain joins TRBV28 and TRBJ2-6; D uncertain. This CDR3 is 14 amino acids long. Per germline, CDR1 MDHEN and CDR2 SYDVKM. Trimming left V 7 bases short and J 1 base short, with 8 bases between. CDR3 protein: CASTLASGANVLTF. CDR3 sequence (DNA): TGTGCCAGCACCTTAGCATCTGGGGCCAACGTCCTGACTTTC.

CDR3 protein: CASSPRNPAFYGYTF. CDR3 DNA sequence: TGTGCCAGCAGTCCCCGCAATCCAGCCTTCTATGGCTACACCTTC. V is TRBV12-3 or TRBV12-4 and J is TRBJ1-2, with no clear D. The CDR3 sequence is 15 residues long. Trimming took 5 bases from V and 4 from J, leaving 17 bases between them.

This clonotype has just a few counts. V gene TRBV24-1 combines with J gene TRBJ2-1; D might be TRBD2 (6 bases). CDR1 KGHDR and CDR2 SFDVKD come from the germline V gene. V gave up 4 bases and J gave up 8 bases, with 20 bases separating them. The CDR3 has 16 amino acids. The CDR3 DNA is TGTGCCACCAGTGACCGGTCTGCCGGGAGAATCTATGAGCAGTTCTTC. Translating it yields CATSDRSAGRIYEQFF.

Many counts were recorded for this clonotype. The chain links TRBV7-3 to TRBJ2-3; D unclear. The CDR3 loop spans 13 amino acids. The germline V gene has CDR1 SGHTA and CDR2 FQGTGA. The germline V and J ends were trimmed by 5 bases and 0 bases, with 6 bases remaining between them. The CDR3 coding sequence is TGTGCCAGCAGCGGGTCTAGCACAGATACGCAGTATTTT. This translates into CASSGSSTDTQYF.

This clonotype was detected only a few times. The chain employs TRBV29-1 and TRBJ1-1, with D uncertain. Germline V gene sequence: CDR1 SQVTM, CDR2 ANQGSEA. CDR3 length: 14 amino acids. With 6 bases removed from V and 0 bases from J, the gap between germline ends came to 14 bases. The CDR3 is CSVKRTQMNTEAFF. CDR3 bases: TGCAGCGTGAAGCGGACCCAGATGAACACTGAAGCTTTCTTT.

The chain employs TRBV28 and TRBJ2-1; 10 bases align to TRBD2. V lost 5 bases to trimming and J lost 4 bases; unmatched junction nucleotides: 8. The CDR3 runs 16 residues. Germline CDR1 MDHEN, CDR2 SYDVKM. In DNA, the CDR3 is TGTGCCAGCAGTCAAGCCGGGACTAGCGCATACAATGAGCAGTTCTTC. It translates to CASSQAGTSAYNEQFF.

This clonotype was counted ten times or more. The chain links TRBV7-9 to TRBJ1-2; the match to TRBD1 covers 12 bases. Germline assignment: CDR1 SEHNR and CDR2 FQNEAQ (reference sequence). The CDR3 runs to 20 residues. J gave up 0 bases and V 5 bases, and 16 bases lay outside the gene matches. As DNA, the CDR3 is TGTGCCAGCAGCCCAACTACCGGGACAGGGGGCCAAAATGCTAACTATGGCTACACCTTC. It yields the protein CASSPTTGTGGQNANYGYTF.

This clonotype appeared a few times. The genes are TRBV4-1 and TRBJ1-1, with 12 positions matching TRBD1. This CDR3 spans 21 amino acids. Looked up from germline, CDR1 is MGHRA and CDR2 is YSYEKL. Trimming cost V 6 bases and J 0 bases; bases outside gene matches: 20. The CDR3 reads CASRPSQFAGTGGRMNTEAFF. CDR3 nucleotide sequence: TGCGCCAGCAGACCTTCCCAATTCGCCGGGACAGGGGGCCGGATGAACACTGAAGCTTTCTTT.

This chain joins TRBV4-3 and TRBJ2-2; tentatively, D is TRBD1 (6 bases). CDR1 and CDR2 from the germline V gene are LGHNA and YSLEER. V was cut by 4 bases and J by 7 bases, with 7 bases left in between. The CDR3 loop spans 12 amino acids. The CDR3: CASSRTDGELFF. CDR3 nucleotides: TGCGCCAGCAGCCGGACAGACGGGGAGCTGTTTTTT.

V is TRBV5-1 and J is TRBJ1-6; TRBD1 is a possible D gene (5 bases). Germline lookup yields CDR1 SGHRS and CDR2 YFSETQ. The CDR3 is 16 residues long. V lost 3 bases to trimming and J lost 6 bases, with 16 bases between them. The CDR3, as DNA: TGCGCCAGCAGCTGGGGGGAGGACCCAATTAATTCACCCCTCCACTTT. Its protein product is CASSWGEDPINSPLHF.

The sample holds one count of this clonotype. This rearrangement joins TRBV15 to TRBJ2-1, with 7 bases lining up with TRBD2. CDR3 size: 15 residues. V shed 0 bases and J 4 bases; nucleotides not matched to a gene: 3. Germline CDR1 reads LNHNV; CDR2 reads YYDKDF (reference sequence). As DNA, the CDR3 is TGTGCCACCAGCAGAGATACAGCGGGATACAATGAGCAGTTCTTC. Its translation is CATSRDTAGYNEQFF.

This chain joins TRBV11-3 and TRBJ2-3; D ambiguous. Germline loops: CDR1 SGHNT, CDR2 YENEEA. This CDR3 contains 14 residues. Trimming shortened V by 1 base and J by 1 base, and 6 bases separated the two germline ends. The CDR3 sequence: CASSLASRTDTQYF. The CDR3 DNA follows: TGTGCCAGCAGCTTAGCTAGTCGCACAGATACGCAGTATTTT.

The chain links TRBV2 to TRBJ1-1; D remains ambiguous. V shed 6 bases and J shed 1 base, with 18 bases lying between them. Germline CDR1 reads SNHLY; CDR2 reads FYNNEI. The CDR3 spans 16 residues. CDR3 protein: CASRGGAATENTEAFF. The CDR3 DNA follows: TGTGCCAGCAGGGGAGGAGCGGCAACAGAGAACACTGAAGCTTTCTTT. Variable domain in full (rest from reference TRBV2 and TRBJ1-1): EPEVTQTPSHQVTQMGQEVILRCVPISNHLYFYWYRQILGQKVEFLVSFYNNEISEKSEIFDDQFSVERPDGSNFTLKIRSTKLEDSAMYFCASRGGAATENTEAFFGQGTRLTVV.

There are a few counts of this clonotype. The gene calls are TRBV11-2 and TRBJ2-1, with 14 positions matching TRBD2. Germline CDR1 reads SGHAT; CDR2 reads FQNNGV. The junction had 5 bases not matched to a gene; V was cut back by 5 bases and J by 2 bases. CDR3 length: 17 residues. This CDR3 reads CASSPGLAGDAYNEQFF. The CDR3 nucleotides are TGTGCCAGCAGCCCGGGACTAGCGGGAGATGCCTACAATGAGCAGTTCTTC.

The chain recombines TRBV5-4 with TRBJ2-7; 7 nucleotides agree with TRBD1. The V gene end was trimmed by 5 bases and the J gene end by 4 bases; junction bases not matched to a gene: 9. This CDR3 has 14 amino acids. Germline assignment: CDR1 SGHNT and CDR2 YYREEE (reference sequence). As DNA, the CDR3 is TGTGCCAGCAGGCGAGCCGGGACAGAGTACGAGCAGTACTTC. Translation gives CASRRAGTEYEQYF.

V is TRBV19 and J is TRBJ2-1, with D possibly being TRBD2 (5 bases). Germline V gives CDR1 LNHDA, CDR2 SQIVND (reference sequence). The V end lost 9 bases, the J end lost 4 bases, and 25 bases lay between the germline ends. The CDR3 has 17 residues. CDR3 DNA sequence: TGTGCCAGCAACCCGGGCATGAGGGCGGGCTGGTACAATGAGCAGTTCTTC. This translates into CASNPGMRAGWYNEQFF.

In this sample, this clonotype turned up a few times. The chain is built from TRBV20-1 and TRBJ2-1, with D perhaps TRBD1 (5 bases). V was shortened by 0 bases and J by 0 bases, with 9 bases between the two germline ends. Germline V lookup: CDR1 DFQATT, CDR2 SNEGSKA (reference sequence). This CDR3 is built from 15 residues. DNA of the CDR3: TGCAGTGCTAGAGATCAGGGCCGCTCCTACAATGAGCAGTTCTTC. As protein: CSARDQGRSYNEQFF.

The chain joins TRBV10-3 to TRBJ2-1, with 7 nucleotides matching TRBD1. Trimming removed 7 bases from V and 6 bases from J; junction bases left unmatched: 9. Germline lookup yields CDR1 ENHRY and CDR2 SYGVKD. CDR3 length: 14 residues. The CDR3 reads CAITGTAAGNEQFF. CDR3 in DNA: TGTGCCATCACGGGGACAGCGGCCGGCAATGAGCAGTTCTTC.